The clone carrying this T cell receptor (beta chain) was seen just once. The CDR3 totals 15 residues. The V segment lost 1 base and the J segment 4 bases; nucleotides outside the gene matches: 1. CDR1 is SGHNT, CDR2 YYREEE, per germline (reference sequence). Sequencing used immunoSEQ multiplex PCR; TCRdb keeps in-frame clones, though not all of them. The repertoire holds under 85,000 clones, with about 78% as singletons. This sample stems from a study of OX40 agonist ivuxolimab in advanced cancers. The TCR originated in an adult with an advanced solid tumor such as melanoma, head and neck, liver or kidney cancer. V and J are TRBV5-4 and TRBJ2-1, with TRBD2 matching over 11 bases. The specimen comprised CD4+ or CD8+ T cells sorted from blood, sampled in a trial of the OX40 agonist ivuxolimab. CDR3 coding DNA: TGTGCCAGCAGCTTGACTAGCGGGGGATACAATGAGCAGTTCTTC. This codes for CASSLTSGGYNEQFF.